This passage covers 28 T cell receptor beta chains from one sample sequenced in a study of T-cell memory formation after mild COVID-19. TCRdb called the 5' RACE reads again in MiXCR, with one record for every CDR3 protein. The top ten hold less than 35% of the sample, which has about 110,000 distinct CDR3 sequences, over 15% seen once. Source material: PBMCs or a T cell subset sorted from them (not recorded which). Source of these receptors: an adult woman who had mild COVID-19 (a few samples of this study predate the infection). Cell type and time point are not known.

This chain joins TRBV20-1 and TRBJ1-6; TRBD1 aligns across 10 bases. Looked up from germline, CDR1 is DFQATT and CDR2 is SNEGSKA (reference sequence). This CDR3 spans 19 amino acids. The V and J ends lost 0 bases and 1 base, in that order; junction bases with no gene match: 9. The DNA for the CDR3 is TGCAGTGCTAGAGAGCAGGAGACAGGGGGCCTTTCCTATAATTCACCCCTCCACTTT. Protein: CSAREQETGGLSYNSPLHF.

In this sample, this clonotype turned up many times. The chain has TRBV7-8 and TRBJ2-7; unclear D gene. Germline CDR1 and CDR2: SGHVS and FQNEAQ. V was cut by 2 bases and J by 4 bases, with 6 bases left in between. CDR3 length: 12 residues. The CDR3 DNA reads as TGTGCCAGCAGCTTAACTGATTACGAGCAGTACTTC. Translated, it gives CASSLTDYEQYF.

This clonotype appeared a few times. The chain links TRBV27 to TRBJ2-5, with TRBD2 as a possible D gene (6 bases). The V and J ends lost 2 bases and 3 bases respectively, with 13 bases between them. This CDR3 has 15 amino acids. From germline, CDR1 is MNHEY and CDR2 SMNVEV (reference sequence). CDR3 residues: CASSLGLATEETQYF. CDR3 in DNA: TGTGCCAGCAGTTTAGGGCTAGCGACCGAAGAGACCCAGTACTTC.

This clonotype was observed at least ten times. The chain combines TRBV7-2 with TRBJ2-2; 7 positions agree with TRBD1. Germline CDR1 and CDR2: SGHTA and FQGNSA. The CDR3 is 14 amino acids. J gave up 4 bases and V 2 bases, and 1 base lay outside the gene matches. The CDR3 spells CASSLRQGTGELFF. Here the CDR3 DNA reads TGTGCCAGCAGCTTAAGACAGGGCACCGGGGAGCTGTTTTTT.

A few counts support this clonotype. The J gene is TRBJ2-6, the V gene TRBV12-3 or TRBV12-4, with 7 nucleotides matching TRBD2. The CDR3 extends over 18 amino acids. V lost 5 bases, J lost 0 bases, and 10 bases stayed unmatched. The CDR3 sequence: CASSPDGGESSGANVLTF. In DNA, the CDR3 is TGTGCCAGCAGTCCCGATGGGGGGGAGAGCTCTGGGGCCAACGTCCTGACTTTC.

This clonotype was observed a handful of times. This rearrangement joins TRBV6-5 to TRBJ1-1, with 7 bases matching TRBD1. Germline loops: CDR1 MNHEY, CDR2 SVGAGI. The J segment lost 4 bases and the V segment lost 2 bases, leaving 7 bases of the junction unmatched. This CDR3 is 15 amino acids long. CDR3 bases: TGTGCCAGCAGTTACGAGGGGGCAAGGGGCACTGAAGCTTTCTTT. It encodes CASSYEGARGTEAFF.

This sequence joins TRBV3-1 and TRBJ2-3; D uncertain. The CDR3 contains 16 residues. Germline loops: CDR1 LGHDT, CDR2 YNNKEL (reference sequence). Trimming left V 4 bases short and J 4 bases short, with 18 bases between. CDR3 protein: CASSPERSVSADTQYF. CDR3 in DNA: TGTGCCAGCAGCCCCGAGAGATCGGTGTCGGCAGATACGCAGTATTTT.

The genes are TRBV6-5 and TRBJ2-1; TRBD2 agrees at 13 bases. V gave up 6 bases and J gave up 4 bases; unmatched junction bases: 3. In germline, CDR1 is MNHEY, CDR2 SVGAGI. The CDR3 has 15 amino acids. CDR3 nucleotide sequence: TGTGCCAGCAGCAAGGGACTAGCGGGGTACAATGAGCAGTTCTTC. It encodes CASSKGLAGYNEQFF.

This clonotype was seen a handful of times. The chain carries TRBV20-1 and TRBJ2-7, with 9 bases that match TRBD2. The germline gives CDR1 DFQATT, CDR2 SNEGSKA (reference sequence). V shed 1 base, J shed 2 bases, and the junction held 0 bases outside the gene matches. The CDR3 runs to 13 residues. The DNA for the CDR3 is TGCAGTGCTAGAGGACTAGCGGCCTACGAGCAGTACTTC. Amino acids: CSARGLAAYEQYF.

This clonotype occurred many times. This chain connects TRBV4-3 to TRBJ2-7; D is uncertain. V shed 3 bases and J shed 0 bases, with 12 bases lying between them. This CDR3 comprises 15 residues. CDR1 LGHNA and CDR2 YSLEER come from the germline V gene. CDR3 sequence: CASSHLGDSSYEQYF. The CDR3 DNA reads as TGCGCCAGCAGCCATCTCGGAGATAGCTCCTACGAGCAGTACTTC.

The chain couples TRBV2 to TRBJ1-1, with 8 bases matching TRBD1. Germline loops: CDR1 SNHLY, CDR2 FYNNEI. CDR3 length: 14 amino acids. V lost 6 bases and J lost 5; bases outside the gene matches: 8. This chain's CDR3 is CASRGDRGYTEAFF. The DNA of the CDR3 is TGTGCCAGCAGGGGCGACAGGGGATATACTGAAGCTTTCTTT.

This sequence joins TRBV12-3 or TRBV12-4 and TRBJ2-7; D ambiguous. CDR3 length: 12 residues. Trimming took 1 base from V and 3 from J, leaving 4 bases between them. CDR3 bases: TGTGCCAGCAGTTTAGGGTTCTACGAGCAGTACTTC. Its protein is CASSLGFYEQYF.

The gene calls are TRBV14 and TRBJ1-1; D remains ambiguous. The V gene lost 1 base and the J gene lost 5 bases, with 20 bases spanning the gap. CDR3 size: 17 residues. Germline CDR1 SGHDN, CDR2 FVKESK. CDR3 residues: CASSQGGLYSGETEAFF. CDR3 sequence (DNA): TGTGCCAGCAGCCAAGGGGGATTATACAGTGGGGAGACTGAAGCTTTCTTT. The full variable domain, rest sourced from reference TRBV14 and TRBJ1-1, is EAGVTQFPSHSVIEKGQTVTLRCDPISGHDNLYWYRRVMGKEIKFLLHFVKESKQDESGMPNNRFLAERTGGTYSTLKVQPAELEDSGVYFCASSQGGLYSGETEAFFGQGTRLTVV.

This clonotype has a handful of counts. For the CDR3, the DNA is TGTGCCATCAGTGAGTCGAGCTCCTACAATGAGCAGTTCTTC. It yields the protein CAISESSSYNEQFF. This chain joins TRBV10-3 and TRBJ2-1, with D unclear. The CDR3 contains 14 residues. Germline V CDR1 and CDR2: ENHRY, SYGVKD. Trimming left V 0 bases short and J 0 bases short, with 3 bases between.

This clonotype was observed a few times. The chain recombines TRBV15 with TRBJ2-1; 9 bases match TRBD2. The trim removed 4 bases at V and 5 bases at J, leaving 6 bases unmatched. The CDR3 covers 15 residues. CDR1 and CDR2 from the germline V gene are LNHNV and YYDKDF (reference sequence). CDR3 sequence reads: CATSMSGGRNNEQFF. DNA of the CDR3: TGTGCCACCAGCATGAGCGGGGGGCGAAACAATGAGCAGTTCTTC.

V gene TRBV7-4 combines with J gene TRBJ2-3, with D perhaps TRBD1 or TRBD2 (5 bases each). This CDR3 spans 15 amino acids. Trimming took off 2 bases at V and 6 bases at J, with 15 bases between the two ends. Germline V gene lookup returns CDR1 SGHVT and CDR2 SQSDAQ. The CDR3 bases are TGTGCCAGCAGCTTAAGTGTAGCGTGGGGGGATACGCAGTATTTT. Translating gives CASSLSVAWGDTQYF.

This clonotype was seen a few times. The gene calls are TRBV30 and TRBJ1-4, with 8 bases that match TRBD1. V trimming: 2 bases; J trimming: 6 bases; junction bases outside the gene matches: 5. There are 14 residues in the CDR3. The germline V gene encodes CDR1 GTSNPN and CDR2 SVGIG (reference sequence). The CDR3 region is CAWSRQGFDEKLFF. The CDR3 DNA is TGTGCCTGGAGTCGACAGGGGTTTGATGAAAAACTGTTTTTT.

The rearrangement uses TRBV6-5 and TRBJ2-1, with 12 positions matching TRBD2. Germline assignment: CDR1 MNHEY and CDR2 SVGAGI. The J segment lost 7 bases and the V segment lost 4 bases, leaving 5 bases of the junction unmatched. CDR3 length: 15 residues. CDR3 nucleotides: TGTGCCAGCAGTTTTACTAGCGGGAGGTTGAATGAGCAGTTCTTC. This translates into CASSFTSGRLNEQFF.

This chain joins TRBV9 and TRBJ2-5; D remains unclear. CDR1 is SGDLS and CDR2 is YYNGEE in the germline V gene. The germline V and J ends were trimmed by 0 bases and 2 bases, with 14 bases remaining between them. The CDR3 length is 16 residues. CDR3 region: CASSVGSGQPQETQYF. The CDR3 DNA reads as TGTGCCAGCAGCGTAGGAAGTGGGCAGCCACAAGAGACCCAGTACTTC.

This clonotype has more than one count but fewer than ten. V gene TRBV5-5 combines with J gene TRBJ1-1, with 8 nucleotides matching TRBD1. The germline V gene has CDR1 SGHKS and CDR2 YYEKEE (reference sequence). The CDR3 has 13 residues. Trimming cost V 0 bases and J 11 bases; bases outside gene matches: 6. The CDR3 loop reads CASSLGRGLWAFF. DNA of the CDR3: TGTGCCAGCAGCTTGGGCAGGGGGCTGTGGGCTTTCTTT.

This clonotype was picked up many times. This sequence joins TRBV7-3 and TRBJ1-1; TRBD1 matches 9 bases. The CDR3 runs 14 residues. V was pared by 5 bases and J by 6 bases, with 7 bases of the junction left unmatched. Per germline, CDR1 SGHTA and CDR2 FQGTGA. CDR3 sequence (DNA): TGTGCCAGCAGCATGGGGACAGGGAGACCTGAAGCTTTCTTT. As protein: CASSMGTGRPEAFF.

This chain connects TRBV5-1 to TRBJ2-1; D is undetermined. Trimming took 0 bases from V and 12 from J, leaving 10 bases between them. The CDR3 covers 12 residues. Germline-derived CDR1 and CDR2 are SGHRS and YFSETQ. The CDR3 reads CASSLDGAGQFF. The CDR3 DNA reads TGCGCCAGCAGCTTGGATGGAGCAGGGCAGTTCTTC.

This clonotype was seen a few times. The chain has TRBV5-1 and TRBJ2-1; D may correspond to TRBD1 or TRBD2 (5 bases each). The V gene's germline CDR1 is SGHRS and CDR2 YFSETQ. The CDR3 is 14 amino acids. V lost 4 bases to trimming and J lost 3 bases, with 11 bases between them. CDR3 region: CASSPWGNYNEQFF. The CDR3 DNA is TGCGCCAGCAGCCCCTGGGGGAACTACAATGAGCAGTTCTTC.

The sample holds one count of this clonotype. CDR3 loop: CASSPGQGNGYTF. For the CDR3, the DNA is TGTGCCAGCAGCCCTGGACAGGGTAATGGCTACACCTTC. The chain has TRBV4-2 and TRBJ1-2; 8 positions agree with TRBD1. Germline V gene sequence: CDR1 LGHNA, CDR2 YNFKEQ. V trimming: 4 bases; J trimming: 6 bases; junction bases outside the gene matches: 4. The CDR3 totals 13 residues.

This clonotype came up a few times. The rearrangement uses TRBV29-1 and TRBJ1-5; TRBD1 matches 7 bases. CDR3 length: 13 residues. V lost 6 bases and J lost 6; bases outside the gene matches: 8. Germline lookup yields CDR1 SQVTM and CDR2 ANQGSEA. The CDR3 here is CSVSPGQSQPQHF. CDR3 bases: TGCAGCGTATCCCCGGGACAGTCTCAGCCCCAGCATTTT.

The rearrangement joins TRBV4-1 to TRBJ2-1; 10 bases agree with TRBD2. The CDR3 sequence is 16 residues long. Germline V gene data show CDR1 as MGHRA and CDR2 as YSYEKL. Trimming removed 1 base from V and 4 bases from J; junction bases left unmatched: 4. CDR3 DNA: TGCGCCAGCAGCCAAGTAGGACTAGCGGAATACAATGAGCAGTTCTTC. Translated, it gives CASSQVGLAEYNEQFF.

This clonotype was seen repeatedly, ten times or more. The V and J genes are TRBV20-1 and TRBJ1-1, with 7 nucleotides matching TRBD1. CDR1 is DFQATT and CDR2 is SNEGSKA in the germline V gene (reference sequence). With V trimmed by 0 bases and J by 0 bases, 13 bases remained unmatched. The CDR3 contains 18 residues. The CDR3 region is CSARDMDRSGELNTEAFF. The CDR3 nucleotides read TGCAGTGCTAGAGATATGGACAGGTCGGGCGAATTGAACACTGAAGCTTTCTTT.

In its sample, this clonotype was seen a few times. The chain employs TRBV5-4 and TRBJ2-1; D is perhaps TRBD2 (6 bases). Looked up from germline, CDR1 is SGHNT and CDR2 is YYREEE (reference sequence). The CDR3 runs to 11 residues. V was shortened by 4 bases and J by 12 bases, with 11 bases between the two germline ends. Here the CDR3 DNA reads TGTGCCAGCAGCGGCGGGACTCTGCAGTTCTTC. This codes for CASSGGTLQFF.